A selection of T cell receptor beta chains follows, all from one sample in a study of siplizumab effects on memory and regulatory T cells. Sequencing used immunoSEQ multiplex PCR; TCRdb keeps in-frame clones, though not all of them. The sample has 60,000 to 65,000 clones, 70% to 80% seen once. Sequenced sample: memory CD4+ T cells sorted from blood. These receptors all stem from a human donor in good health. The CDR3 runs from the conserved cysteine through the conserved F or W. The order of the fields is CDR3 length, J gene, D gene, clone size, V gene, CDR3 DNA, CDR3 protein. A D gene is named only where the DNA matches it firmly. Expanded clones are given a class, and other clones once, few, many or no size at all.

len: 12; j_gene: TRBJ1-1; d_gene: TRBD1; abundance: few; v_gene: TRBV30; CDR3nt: TGTGCCCTGCGACAGGGCTTAGGTGAAGCTTTCTTT; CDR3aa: CALRQGLGEAFF
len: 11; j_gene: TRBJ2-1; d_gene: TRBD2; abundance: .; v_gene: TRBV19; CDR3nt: TGTGCCAGTATCGGGGGGGGTGAGCAGTTCTTC; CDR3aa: CASIGGGEQFF
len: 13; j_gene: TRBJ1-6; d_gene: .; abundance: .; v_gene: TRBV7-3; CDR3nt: TGTGCCAGCAGCCCCCAACAGAATTCACCCCTCCACTTT; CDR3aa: CASSPQQNSPLHF
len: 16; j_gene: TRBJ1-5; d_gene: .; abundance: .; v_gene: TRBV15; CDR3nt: TGTGCCACCAGCAGAGATTCGGCAGGGAGTAGACAGCCCCAGCATTTT; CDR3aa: CATSRDSAGSRQPQHF
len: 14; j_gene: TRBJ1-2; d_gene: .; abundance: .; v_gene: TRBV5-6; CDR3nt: TGTGCCAGCACCACTTTGGTGGTTCCGTATGGCTACACCTTC; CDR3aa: CASTTLVVPYGYTF
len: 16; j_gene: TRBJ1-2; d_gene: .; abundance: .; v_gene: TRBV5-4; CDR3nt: TGTGCCAGCAGCTACAACAGGGTGCAGTCGGACTATGGCTACACCTTC; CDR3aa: CASSYNRVQSDYGYTF
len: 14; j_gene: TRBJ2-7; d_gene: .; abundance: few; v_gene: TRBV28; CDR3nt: TGTGCCAGCAGTCGGACACGTTCAGCTGACGAGCAGTACTTC; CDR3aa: CASSRTRSADEQYF
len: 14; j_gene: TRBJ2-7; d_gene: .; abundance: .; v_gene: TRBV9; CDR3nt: TGTGCCAGCAGCGTAGGGACAGAAGGCTACGAGCAGTACTTC; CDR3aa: CASSVGTEGYEQYF
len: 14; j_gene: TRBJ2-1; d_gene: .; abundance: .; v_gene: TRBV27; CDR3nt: TGTGCCAGCACCAAGGGGGACCGGAACAATGAGCAGTTCTTC; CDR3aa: CASTKGDRNNEQFF
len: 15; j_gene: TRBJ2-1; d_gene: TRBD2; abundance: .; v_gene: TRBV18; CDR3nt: TGTGCCAGCTCACCACCGGGACTAGCGGGGGATTGGCAGTTCTTC; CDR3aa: CASSPPGLAGDWQFF
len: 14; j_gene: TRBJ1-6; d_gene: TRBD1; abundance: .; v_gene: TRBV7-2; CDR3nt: TGTGCCAGCAGCGCTAGACAGGGTGACTCACCCCTCCACTTT; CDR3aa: CASSARQGDSPLHF
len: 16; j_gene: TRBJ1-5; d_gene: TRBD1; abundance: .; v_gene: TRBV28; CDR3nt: TGTGCCAGCAGTACCACCCTGGGACAGTACAATCAGCCCCAGCATTTT; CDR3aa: CASSTTLGQYNQPQHF
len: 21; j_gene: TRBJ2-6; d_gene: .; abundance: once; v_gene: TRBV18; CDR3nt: TGTGCCAGCTCACGACAGACCATTACCTCGACCTACCAAACCGGGGCCAACGTCCTGACTTTC; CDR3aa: CASSRQTITSTYQTGANVLTF
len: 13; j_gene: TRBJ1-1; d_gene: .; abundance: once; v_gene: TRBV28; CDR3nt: TGTGCCAGCCACCTCGGGACGAAAACTGAAGCTTTCTTT; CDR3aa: CASHLGTKTEAFF
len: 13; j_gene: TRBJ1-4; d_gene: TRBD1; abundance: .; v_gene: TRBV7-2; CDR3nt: TGTGCCAGCACCCCAGGGGGGGGCCAAAAACTGTTTTTT; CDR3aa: CASTPGGGQKLFF